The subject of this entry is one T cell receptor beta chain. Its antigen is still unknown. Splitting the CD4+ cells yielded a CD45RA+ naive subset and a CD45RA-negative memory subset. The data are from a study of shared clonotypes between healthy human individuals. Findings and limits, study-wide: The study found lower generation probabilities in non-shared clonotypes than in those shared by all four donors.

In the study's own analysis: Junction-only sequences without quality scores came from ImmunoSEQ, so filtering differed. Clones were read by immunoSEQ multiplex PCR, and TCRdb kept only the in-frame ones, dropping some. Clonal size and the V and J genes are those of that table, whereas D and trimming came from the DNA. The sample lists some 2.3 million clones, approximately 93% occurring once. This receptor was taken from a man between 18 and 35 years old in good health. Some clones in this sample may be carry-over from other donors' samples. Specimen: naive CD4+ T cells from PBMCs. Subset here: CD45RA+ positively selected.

The CDR3 protein is CASSLAEEYPAYEQYF. The CDR3 DNA reads TGCGCCAGCAGCTTGGCCGAGGAATACCCAGCCTACGAGCAGTACTTC. V and J are TRBV5-1 and TRBJ2-7; D remains unclear. The CDR3 is 16 amino acids. The ends were cut back, 0 bases at V and 2 bases at J, with 15 bases in the middle. Germline CDR1 SGHRS, CDR2 YFSETQ.